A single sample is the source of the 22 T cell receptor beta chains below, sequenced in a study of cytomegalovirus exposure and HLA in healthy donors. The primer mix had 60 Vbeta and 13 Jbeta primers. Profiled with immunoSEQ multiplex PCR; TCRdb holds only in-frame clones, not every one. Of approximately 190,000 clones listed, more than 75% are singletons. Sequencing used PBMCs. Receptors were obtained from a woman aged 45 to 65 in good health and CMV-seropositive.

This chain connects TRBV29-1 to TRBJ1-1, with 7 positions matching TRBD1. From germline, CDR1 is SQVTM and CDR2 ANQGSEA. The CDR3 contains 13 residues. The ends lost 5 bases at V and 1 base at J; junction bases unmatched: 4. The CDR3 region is CSVRGQRNTEAFF. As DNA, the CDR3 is TGCAGCGTTAGGGGACAGAGGAACACTGAAGCTTTCTTT.

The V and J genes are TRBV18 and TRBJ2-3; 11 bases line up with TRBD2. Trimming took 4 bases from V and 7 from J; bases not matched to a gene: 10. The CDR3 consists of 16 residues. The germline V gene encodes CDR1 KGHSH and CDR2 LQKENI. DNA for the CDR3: TGTGCCAGCTCACTTGATAGCGGGAGGGCTCCCTATACGCAGTATTTT. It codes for CASSLDSGRAPYTQYF.

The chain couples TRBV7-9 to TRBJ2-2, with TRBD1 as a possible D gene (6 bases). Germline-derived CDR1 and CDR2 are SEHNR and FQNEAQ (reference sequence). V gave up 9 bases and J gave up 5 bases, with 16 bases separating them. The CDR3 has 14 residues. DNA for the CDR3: TGTGCCAGTACACAGGGTGGTTGGACCGGGGAGCTGTTTTTT. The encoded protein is CASTQGGWTGELFF.

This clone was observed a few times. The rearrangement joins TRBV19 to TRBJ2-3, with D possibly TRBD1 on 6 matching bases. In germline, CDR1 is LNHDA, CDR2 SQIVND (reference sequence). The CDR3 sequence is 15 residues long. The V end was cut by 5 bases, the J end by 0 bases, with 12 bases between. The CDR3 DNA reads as TGTGCCAGTAGTCCGGACAGAGCCAGCACAGATACGCAGTATTTT. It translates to CASSPDRASTDTQYF.

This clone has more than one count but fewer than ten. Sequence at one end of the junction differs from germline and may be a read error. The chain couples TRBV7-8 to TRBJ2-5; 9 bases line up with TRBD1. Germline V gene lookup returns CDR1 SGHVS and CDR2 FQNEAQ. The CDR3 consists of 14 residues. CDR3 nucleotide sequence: TGTGCCAGCAGCCTAGCGGACAGGGGAGAGACCCAGTACTTC. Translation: CASSLADRGETQYF.

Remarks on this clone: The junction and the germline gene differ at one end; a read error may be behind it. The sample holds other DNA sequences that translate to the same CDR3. The CDR3 DNA sequence: TGTGCCAGCAGTTTGGTAAACAGGGATGATTCACCCCTCCACTTT. Protein product: CASSLVNRDDSPLHF. V gene TRBV5-6 combines with J gene TRBJ1-6, with D maybe TRBD1 (6 bases). This CDR3 is 15 amino acids long. Germline CDR1 reads SGHDT; CDR2 reads YYEEEE. Full variable domain (remainder filled in from reference TRBV5-6 and TRBJ1-6): DAGVTQSPTHLIKTRGQQVTLRCSPKSGHDTVSWYQQALGQGPQFIFQYYEEEERQRGNFPDRFSGHQFPNYSSELNVNALLLGDSALYLCASSLVNRDDSPLHFGNGTRLTVT.

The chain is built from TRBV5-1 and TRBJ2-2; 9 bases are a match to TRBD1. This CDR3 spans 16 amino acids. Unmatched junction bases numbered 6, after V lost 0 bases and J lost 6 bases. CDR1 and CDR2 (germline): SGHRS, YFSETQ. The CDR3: CASSLVGQGKPGELFF. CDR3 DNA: TGCGCCAGCAGCTTGGTGGGACAGGGAAAGCCCGGGGAGCTGTTTTTT.

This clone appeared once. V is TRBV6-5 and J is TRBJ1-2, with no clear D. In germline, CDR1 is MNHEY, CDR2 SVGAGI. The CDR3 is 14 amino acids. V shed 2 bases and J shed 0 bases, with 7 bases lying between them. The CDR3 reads CASSYRQTNYGYTF. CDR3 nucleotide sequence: TGTGCCAGCAGTTACCGCCAGACTAACTATGGCTACACCTTC.

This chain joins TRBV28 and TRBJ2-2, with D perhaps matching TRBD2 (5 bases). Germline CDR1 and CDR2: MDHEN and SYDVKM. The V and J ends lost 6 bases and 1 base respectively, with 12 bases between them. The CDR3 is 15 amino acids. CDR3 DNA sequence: TGTGCCAGCAGCATATACGGGGTGAACACCGGGGAGCTGTTTTTT. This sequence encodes CASSIYGVNTGELFF.

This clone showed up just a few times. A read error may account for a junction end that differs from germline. The CDR3 DNA reads as TGTTCCAGCAGCTCCCGGGACAGCCCTCCCCAGTACTTC. It codes for CSSSSRDSPPQYF. The gene calls are TRBV7-9 and TRBJ2-7; the match to TRBD1 covers 7 bases. The V gene's germline CDR1 is SEHNR and CDR2 FQNEAQ (reference sequence). The CDR3 contains 13 residues. The full variable domain, in which reference TRBV7-9 and TRBJ2-7 provide the parts outside the CDR3, is DTGVSQNPRHKITKRGQNVTFRCDPISEHNRLYWYRQTLGQGPEFLTYFQNEAQLEKSRLLSDRFSAERPKGSFSTLEIQRTEQGDSAMYLCSSSSRDSPPQYFGPGTRLTVT.

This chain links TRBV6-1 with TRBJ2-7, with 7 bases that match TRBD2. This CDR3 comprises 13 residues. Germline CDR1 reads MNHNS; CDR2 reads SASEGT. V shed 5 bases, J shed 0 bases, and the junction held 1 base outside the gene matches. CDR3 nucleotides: TGTGCCAGCAGTCGACTAGCCTCCTACGAGCAGTACTTC. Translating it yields CASSRLASYEQYF.

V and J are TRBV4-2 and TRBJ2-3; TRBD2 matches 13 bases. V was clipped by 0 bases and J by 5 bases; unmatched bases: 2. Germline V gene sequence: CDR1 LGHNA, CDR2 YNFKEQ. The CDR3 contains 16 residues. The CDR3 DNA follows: TGTGCCAGCAGCCAAGAACTAGCGGGGGGGGTAGATACGCAGTATTTT. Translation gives CASSQELAGGVDTQYF.

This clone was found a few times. The CDR3 is CASSVTGSSYNEQFF. The CDR3, as DNA: TGTGCCAGCAGCGTAACGGGAAGCTCCTACAATGAGCAGTTCTTC. The V gene is TRBV9, the J gene TRBJ2-1; the D gene is possibly TRBD2 (5 bases). Trimming stripped 1 base from V and 0 bases from J, with 8 bases between. This CDR3 is 15 amino acids long. Germline V gene sequence: CDR1 SGDLS, CDR2 YYNGEE.

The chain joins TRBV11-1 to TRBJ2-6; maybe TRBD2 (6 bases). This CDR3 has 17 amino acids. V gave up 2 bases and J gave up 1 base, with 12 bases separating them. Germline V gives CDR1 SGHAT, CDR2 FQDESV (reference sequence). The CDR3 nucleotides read TGTGCCAGCAGCTTACACAGGAGCGGGTCTGGGGCCAACGTCCTGACTTTC. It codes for CASSLHRSGSGANVLTF.

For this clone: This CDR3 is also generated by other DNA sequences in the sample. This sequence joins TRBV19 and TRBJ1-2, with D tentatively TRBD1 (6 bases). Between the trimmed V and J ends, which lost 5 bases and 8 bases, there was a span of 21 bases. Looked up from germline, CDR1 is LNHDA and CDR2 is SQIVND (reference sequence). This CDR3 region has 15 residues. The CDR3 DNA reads TGTGCCAGTAGTTCCTGGACAGATGGGGATGGCGGCTACACCTTC. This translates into CASSSWTDGDGGYTF.

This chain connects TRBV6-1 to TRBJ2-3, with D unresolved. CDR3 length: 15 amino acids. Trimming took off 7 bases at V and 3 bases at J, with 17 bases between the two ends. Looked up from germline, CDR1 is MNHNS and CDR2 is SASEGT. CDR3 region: CASMESSGWTDTQYF. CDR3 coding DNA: TGTGCCAGCATGGAGTCTAGTGGTTGGACAGATACGCAGTATTTT.

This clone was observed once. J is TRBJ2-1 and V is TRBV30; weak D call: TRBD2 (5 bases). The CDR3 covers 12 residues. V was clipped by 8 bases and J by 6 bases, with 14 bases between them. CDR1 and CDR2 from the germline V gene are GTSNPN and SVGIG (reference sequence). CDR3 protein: CARGSSGNEQFF. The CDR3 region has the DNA TGTGCCCGGGGTTCTTCGGGCAATGAGCAGTTCTTC.

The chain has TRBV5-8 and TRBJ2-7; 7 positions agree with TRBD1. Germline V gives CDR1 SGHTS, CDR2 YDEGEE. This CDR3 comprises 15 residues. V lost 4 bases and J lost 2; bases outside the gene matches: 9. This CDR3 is CASSPWTGLPYEQYF. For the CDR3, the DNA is TGTGCCAGCAGCCCCTGGACAGGACTCCCCTACGAGCAGTACTTC.

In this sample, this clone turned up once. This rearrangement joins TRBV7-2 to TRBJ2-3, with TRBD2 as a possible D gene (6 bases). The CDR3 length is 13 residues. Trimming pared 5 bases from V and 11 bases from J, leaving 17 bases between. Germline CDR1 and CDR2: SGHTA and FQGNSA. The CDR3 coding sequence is TGTGCCAGCAGCCAGGGACTCTCTAGTGTGCAGTATTTT. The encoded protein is CASSQGLSSVQYF.

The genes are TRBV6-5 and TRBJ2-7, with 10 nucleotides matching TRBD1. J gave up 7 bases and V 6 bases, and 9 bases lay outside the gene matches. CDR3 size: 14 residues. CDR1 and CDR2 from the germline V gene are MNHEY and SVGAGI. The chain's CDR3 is CASSPTGGNGEQYF. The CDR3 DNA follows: TGTGCCAGCAGCCCGACAGGGGGCAATGGAGAGCAGTACTTC.

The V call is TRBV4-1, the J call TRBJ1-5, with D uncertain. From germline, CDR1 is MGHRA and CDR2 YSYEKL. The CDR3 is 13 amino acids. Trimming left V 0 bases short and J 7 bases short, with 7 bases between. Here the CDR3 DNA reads TGCGCCAGCAGCCAAGATCCGGGGCAGCCCCAGCATTTT. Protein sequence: CASSQDPGQPQHF.

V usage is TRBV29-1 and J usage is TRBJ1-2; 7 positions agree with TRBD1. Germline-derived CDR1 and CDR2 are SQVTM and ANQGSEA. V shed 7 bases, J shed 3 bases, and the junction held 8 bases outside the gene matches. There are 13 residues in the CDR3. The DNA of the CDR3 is TGCAGCGCCCGACAGGGTACCGACTATGGCTACACCTTC. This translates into CSARQGTDYGYTF.